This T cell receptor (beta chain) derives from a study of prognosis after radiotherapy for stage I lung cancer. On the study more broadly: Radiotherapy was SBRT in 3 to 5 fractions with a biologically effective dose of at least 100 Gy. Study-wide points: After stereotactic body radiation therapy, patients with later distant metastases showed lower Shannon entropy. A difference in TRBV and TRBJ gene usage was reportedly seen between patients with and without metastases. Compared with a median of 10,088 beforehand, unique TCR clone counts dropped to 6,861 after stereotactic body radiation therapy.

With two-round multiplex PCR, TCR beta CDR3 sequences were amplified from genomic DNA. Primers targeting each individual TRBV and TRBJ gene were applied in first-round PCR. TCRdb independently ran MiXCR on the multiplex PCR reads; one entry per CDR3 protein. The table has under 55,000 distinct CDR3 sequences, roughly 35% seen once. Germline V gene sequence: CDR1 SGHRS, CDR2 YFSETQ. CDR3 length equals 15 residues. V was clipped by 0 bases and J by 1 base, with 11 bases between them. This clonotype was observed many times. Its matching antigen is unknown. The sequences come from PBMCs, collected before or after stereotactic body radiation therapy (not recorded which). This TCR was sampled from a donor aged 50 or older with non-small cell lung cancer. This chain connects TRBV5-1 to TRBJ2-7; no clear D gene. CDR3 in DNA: TGCGCCAGCAGCTTGGATCCGACGAGTTCCTACGAGCAGTACTTC. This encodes CASSLDPTSSYEQYF.